This T cell receptor beta chain originates from a study of PD-1 blockade in classical Hodgkin lymphoma. All patients relapsed after autologous stem cell transplantation, and brentuximab vedotin exposure varied. The repertoire was sequenced with immunoSEQ multiplex PCR; TCRdb's copy has only in-frame clones and lacks some. The data hold 25,000 to 35,000 clones, with approximately 70% observed a single time. About this clone itself: Its antigen is unknown. The sample has other DNA sequences that encode this CDR3 too.

Germline CDR1 ENHRY, CDR2 SYGVKD. This CDR3 is built from 16 residues. The V and J ends lost 0 bases and 2 bases, in that order; junction bases with no gene match: 3. The study, taken as a whole, reports: There remain no defined causes for the repertoire differences, which possibly reflect disease activity or prior therapy. A significant rise in TCR diversity by C4D1 was seen for CD4+ but not CD8+ cells. The diversity seen at baseline in complete responders resembled that of newly diagnosed patients.

The origin of this receptor is a human donor with classical Hodgkin lymphoma. The chain is built from TRBV10-3 and TRBJ2-1; TRBD1 matches 8 bases. The source was peripheral blood mononuclear cells (PBMCs), collected before the second cycle of nivolumab. CDR3 in DNA: TGTGCCATCAGTGAGTCGGACAGGGCAGCCTACAATGAGCAGTTCTTC. Its translation: CAISESDRAAYNEQFF.